This T cell receptor (beta chain) was identified during a study of cytomegalovirus exposure and HLA in healthy donors. Study results and caveats: With DRB1 most and HLA-C fewest, TCR association rates differed between HLA loci in a later analysis. Further analysis, carried out later, found HLA-associated TCR beta chains more clonally expanded than equally common other chains. A prior analysis recorded that most TCR beta V segments were productive about 87% or about 30% of the time.

The PCR was carried out with 60 Vbeta primers and 13 Jbeta primers. Method: immunoSEQ multiplex PCR; TCRdb's copy keeps in-frame clones and lacks some. The sample lists 200,000 to 250,000 clones, around 80% occurring once. Germline V gives CDR1 GTSNPN, CDR2 SVGIG (reference sequence). The CDR3 has 13 residues. V trimming: 7 bases; J trimming: 0 bases; junction bases outside the gene matches: 5. Every donor was a healthy person donating bone marrow. A note on this clone: The antigen remains unidentified.

The source material was PBMCs. This TCR was recovered from a woman aged 40 to 50 in good health and CMV-seropositive. V gene TRBV30 combines with J gene TRBJ1-2; 7 bases are shared with TRBD1. CDR3 DNA sequence: TGTGCCTTGCTCGACAGGGCTAACTATGGCTACACCTTC. Translating it yields CALLDRANYGYTF.